Each of the 11 T cell receptor beta chains below was sequenced from the same sample in a study of CD8 T cells in ankylosing spondylitis. A single record per CDR3 protein comes from TCRdb applying MiXCR to the 5' RACE reads. Of under 200,000 distinct CDR3 sequences listed, around 10% were seen once; the top ten hold 29%. Sequenced: blood, either unsorted or a sorted T cell fraction (not recorded which). These receptors all come from a male donor with ankylosing spondylitis or in good health (not recorded which).

This clonotype was observed many times. The chain is built from TRBV2 and TRBJ1-1; no definite D call. Germline V lookup: CDR1 SNHLY, CDR2 FYNNEI. Between the trimmed V and J ends, which lost 3 bases and 6 bases, there was a span of 14 bases. The CDR3 is 14 amino acids. The CDR3 spells CASSDEWWVAEAFF. The DNA of the CDR3 is TGTGCCAGCAGTGACGAGTGGTGGGTCGCTGAAGCTTTCTTT.

The chain is built from TRBV4-1 and TRBJ1-3; D is undetermined. In germline, CDR1 is MGHRA, CDR2 YSYEKL. V was shortened by 1 base and J by 0 bases, with 13 bases between the two germline ends. The CDR3 sequence is 17 residues long. The CDR3 loop is CASSQGFIRGSGNTIYF. The DNA for the CDR3 is TGCGCCAGCAGCCAAGGCTTTATCCGGGGCTCTGGAAACACCATATATTTT.

This rearrangement joins TRBV27 to TRBJ2-5; 12 nucleotides align to TRBD1. Per germline, CDR1 MNHEY and CDR2 SMNVEV (reference sequence). J gave up 3 bases and V 4 bases, and 3 bases lay outside the gene matches. The CDR3 runs 15 residues. CDR3 residues: CASSSGTGGKETQYF. The CDR3 DNA reads as TGTGCCAGCAGTTCCGGGACAGGGGGCAAAGAGACCCAGTACTTC.

Ten or more counts support this clonotype. This chain connects TRBV5-1 to TRBJ1-1; no definite D call. The CDR3 consists of 12 residues. V was clipped by 6 bases and J by 1 base, with 7 bases between them. Germline values: CDR1 SGHRS, CDR2 YFSETQ. The DNA of the CDR3 is TGCGCCAGCACCTTAGGGAACACTGAAGCTTTCTTT. This codes for CASTLGNTEAFF.

This clonotype was counted only a few times. The V call is TRBV7-9, the J call TRBJ2-7; 7 bases align to TRBD1. Germline lookup yields CDR1 SEHNR and CDR2 FQNEAQ (reference sequence). V trimming: 2 bases; J trimming: 2 bases; junction bases outside the gene matches: 3. The length of the CDR3 is 14 residues. This chain's CDR3 is CASSLWQGAYEQYF. Here the CDR3 DNA reads TGTGCCAGCAGCTTATGGCAGGGGGCCTACGAGCAGTACTTC.

This clonotype came up many times. The chain recombines TRBV14 with TRBJ2-7, with D uncertain. The germline CDR1 and CDR2 sequences are SGHDN and FVKESK. The CDR3 contains 13 residues. Trimming left V 0 bases short and J 4 bases short, with 7 bases between. The CDR3 is CASSQDSVYEQYF. CDR3 coding DNA: TGTGCCAGCAGCCAAGATTCAGTTTACGAGCAGTACTTC. Variable domain in full (rest from reference TRBV14 and TRBJ2-7): EAGVTQFPSHSVIEKGQTVTLRCDPISGHDNLYWYRRVMGKEIKFLLHFVKESKQDESGMPNNRFLAERTGGTYSTLKVQPAELEDSGVYFCASSQDSVYEQYFGPGTRLTVT.

This clonotype was counted ten times or more. CDR3 nucleotides: TGTGCCAGCAGCCCCCCCAATCGGGGACGAGACATTCAGTACTTC. Protein product: CASSPPNRGRDIQYF. V is TRBV3-1 and J is TRBJ2-4; the D gene could be TRBD1 or TRBD2 (5 bases each). The CDR3 runs to 15 residues. Germline assignment: CDR1 LGHDT and CDR2 YNNKEL (reference sequence). Deletions cut 4 bases from V and 8 bases from J, with 18 bases between.

This clonotype has just a few counts. This chain joins TRBV28 and TRBJ2-7; no reliable D call. CDR1 and CDR2 from the germline V gene are MDHEN and SYDVKM. This CDR3 contains 13 residues. Trimming took off 6 bases at V and 0 bases at J, with 9 bases between the two ends. CDR3 sequence: CASRPPSSYEQYF. As DNA, the CDR3 is TGTGCCAGCAGGCCTCCGAGCTCCTACGAGCAGTACTTC.

This clonotype occurred many times. The chain carries TRBV28 and TRBJ1-5; 7 bases agree with TRBD1. After removal of 5 bases from V and 2 bases from J, the junction contained 0 bases not matched to a gene. Germline CDR1 MDHEN, CDR2 SYDVKM. CDR3 length: 13 amino acids. In DNA form, the CDR3 reads TGTGCCAGCAGTGACAGGGGCAATCAGCCCCAGCATTTT. Translated, it gives CASSDRGNQPQHF.

Regarding this clonotype: A much larger clonotype is one base distant, so this may be a read error. The CDR3, as DNA: TGTGCCAGCAGCTTGTCAGTCGGGGTCCCTTACGAGCAGTACTTC. Translation gives CASSLSVGVPYEQYF. The chain joins TRBV5-4 to TRBJ2-7, with TRBD2 as a possible D gene (5 bases). The CDR3 contains 15 residues. V lost 1 base to trimming and J lost 4 bases, with 15 bases between them. CDR1 SGHNT and CDR2 YYREEE come from the germline V gene (reference sequence).

This clonotype was picked up a small number of times. V usage is TRBV20-1 and J usage is TRBJ2-3; D may be TRBD1 (6 bases). This CDR3 is 14 amino acids long. The germline V and J ends were trimmed by 2 bases and 6 bases, with 15 bases remaining between them. Germline V lookup: CDR1 DFQATT, CDR2 SNEGSKA (reference sequence). The CDR3 loop reads CSARITSRGDTQYF. In DNA, the CDR3 is TGCAGTGCTAGAATTACCTCTAGGGGGGATACGCAGTATTTT.